This T cell receptor beta chain was identified in a study of blood T cell repertoires in COVID-19. Study-level information: Acute and convalescent COVID-19 samples came from the United States, Italy and Spain. Sources were T cells, B-cell-depleted T cells, or PBMCs; the material itself was cDNA or gDNA.

The CDR3 has 14 residues. In germline, CDR1 is MDHEN, CDR2 SYDVKM. V dropped 4 bases and J dropped 5 bases, with 11 bases sitting between them. Original methodology: Amplification from reference gene primers served as the basis for estimated nucleated cell counts. Repertoires were generated with immunoSEQ multiplex PCR, while TCRdb's copy carries only in-frame clones and drops some. The DNA gave D and trimming, while V, J and clone size come from that table. This table has about 170,000 clones, around four fifths appearing once. The chain couples TRBV28 to TRBJ2-2; perhaps TRBD2 as D (5 bases). The receptor was isolated from a woman aged 60-75 years with acute or convalescent COVID-19. Sequenced input: peripheral blood. The CDR3 DNA is TGTGCCAGCAGTTCCGACACGGGGACCGGGGAGCTGTTTTTT. This translates into CASSSDTGTGELFF. The whole variable domain, filled in from reference TRBV28 and TRBJ2-2, reads DVKVTQSSRYLVKRTGEKVFLECVQDMDHENMFWYRQDPGLGLRLIYFSYDVKMKEKGDIPEGYSVSREKKERFSLILESASTNQTSMYLCASSSDTGTGELFFGEGSRLTVL.